This T cell receptor beta chain came from a study of spatial heterogeneity in lung cancer. Background on the study: Detection consistently captured more beta-chain sequences than alpha-chain sequences.

This clonotype has only a few counts. Time point defined: sample taken at primary tumor resection. Each CDR3 protein is one row after TCRdb ran MiXCR on the 5' RACE reads. The sample holds 35,000 to 40,000 distinct CDR3 sequences, about 7.7% seen once. Germline loops: CDR1 SNHLY, CDR2 FYNNEI. The CDR3 spans 15 residues. V lost 7 bases, J lost 2 bases, and 6 bases stayed unmatched. The sequence was obtained from a female donor with early-stage non-small cell lung cancer. The material sequenced was PBMCs, taken at surgery. V is TRBV2 and J is TRBJ2-1; TRBD2 agrees at 9 bases. The CDR3 region has the DNA TGTGCCAGCACGGGGCCTAGCGGGGCCTACAATGAGCAGTTCTTC. It specifies CASTGPSGAYNEQFF.